The 15 T cell receptor beta chains below all came from one sample that was sequenced in a study of breast tumors, draining lymph nodes, adjacent tissues. Using its own MiXCR run on the multiplex PCR reads, TCRdb lists one record per CDR3 protein. The table includes under 350,000 distinct CDR3 sequences, roughly 31% detected once. Samples came from axillary lymph nodes draining the breast cancer. The sample consisted of axillary lymph node tissue. These receptors all stem from a female donor with breast cancer. Some clones in this sample may be carry-over from other donors' samples.

This chain uses TRBV5-5 with TRBJ2-3; 7 bases fit TRBD2. V was pared by 5 bases and J by 6 bases, with 18 bases of the junction left unmatched. Germline CDR1 is SGHKS and CDR2 is YYEKEE (reference sequence). The CDR3 is made up of 17 amino acids. CDR3 coding DNA: TGTGCCAGCAGAGGCGAGTACACCGGGACTAAGGCGGATACGCAGTATTTT. Its protein product is CASRGEYTGTKADTQYF.

At least ten counts were recorded for this clonotype. The rearrangement joins TRBV20-1 to TRBJ2-7, with D tentatively TRBD2 (7 bases). The ends were cut back, 3 bases at V and 5 bases at J, with 14 bases in the middle. This CDR3 spans 13 amino acids. The germline V gene encodes CDR1 DFQATT and CDR2 SNEGSKA (reference sequence). The CDR3 region is CSARGGPLDEQYF. The CDR3, as DNA: TGCAGTGCTAGGGGGGGGCCGTTGGACGAGCAGTACTTC.

Notes on this clonotype: Sequence at one end of the junction differs from germline and may be a read error. The gene calls are TRBV7-9 and TRBJ2-2, with 8 bases fitting TRBD1. CDR1 SEHNR and CDR2 FQNEAQ come from the germline V gene (reference sequence). This CDR3 region has 16 residues. CDR3 residues: CASSLGDRSNTGELLF. In DNA, the CDR3 is TGTGCCAGCAGCTTGGGGGACAGGTCGAACACCGGGGAGCTGCTTTTT.

This clonotype was picked up many times. The rearrangement uses TRBV15 and TRBJ2-1; maybe TRBD1 (6 bases). CDR3 length equals 15 residues. The V and J ends lost 0 bases and 5 bases respectively, with 11 bases between them. CDR1 and CDR2 from the germline V gene are LNHNV and YYDKDF (reference sequence). CDR3 nucleotide sequence: TGTGCCACCAGCAGAGACAGGGGCCCCAACAATGAGCAGTTCTTC. Amino acids: CATSRDRGPNNEQFF.

This clonotype has a count of ten or more. The chain recombines TRBV29-1 with TRBJ1-2, with D uncertain. CDR3 length: 11 amino acids. Trimming left V 7 bases short and J 7 bases short, with 13 bases between. The germline gives CDR1 SQVTM, CDR2 ANQGSEA. For the CDR3, the DNA is TGCAGCGCTTCGGACGACTTTGGCTACACCTTC. This codes for CSASDDFGYTF. Full variable domain (outside the CDR3, taken from reference TRBV29-1 and TRBJ1-2): SAVISQKPSRDICQRGTSLTIQCQVDSQVTMMFWYRQQPGQSLTLIATANQGSEATYESGFVIDKFPISRPNLTFSTLTVSNMSPEDSSIYLCSASDDFGYTFGSGTRLTVV.

This clonotype was recorded many times. CDR3: CASSLEGRLNEKLFF. The CDR3 nucleotides are TGTGCCAGCAGCCTGGAGGGCAGACTAAATGAAAAACTGTTTTTT. This chain joins TRBV5-6 and TRBJ1-4; D gene uncertain. CDR3 length equals 15 residues. Germline values: CDR1 SGHDT, CDR2 YYEEEE. Trimming removed 4 bases from V and 5 bases from J, with 15 bases in between.

Ten or more counts support this clonotype. The CDR3 nucleotides read TGCAGTGCTAGATCGGGTGCAGATACGCAGTATTTT. Residues: CSARSGADTQYF. V usage is TRBV20-1 and J usage is TRBJ2-3, with D unclear. V was clipped by 2 bases and J by 4 bases, with 7 bases between them. Germline-derived CDR1 and CDR2 are DFQATT and SNEGSKA (reference sequence). The CDR3 extends over 12 amino acids.

The chain carries TRBV4-1 and TRBJ2-3; possible D gene TRBD1, 6 bases. The J call is in doubt because the DNA end fits TRBJ1-5 better. CDR3 length: 16 amino acids. Germline V CDR1 and CDR2: MGHRA, YSYEKL. The CDR3 protein is CASSRWGGSETDTQHF. CDR3 nucleotide sequence: TGCGCCAGCAGCCGTTGGGGGGGCAGTGAGACAGATACGCAGCATTTT.

V usage is TRBV6-5 and J usage is TRBJ2-6; D not resolved. Trimming removed 7 bases at V and 0 bases at J, with 7 bases between. The CDR3 is 14 amino acids. The germline V gene has CDR1 MNHEY and CDR2 SVGAGI. The CDR3 nucleotides read TGTGCCAGCATGCGGTACTCTGGGGCCAACGTCCTGACTTTC. It translates to CASMRYSGANVLTF.

Worth noting for this clonotype: A much bigger clone sits one base away, suggesting this may be a read error. In nucleotides, the CDR3 is TGTGCCACCAGCAGAGACCTCCTTGCTGGTGAGCAGTTCTTC. Its protein is CATSRDLLAGEQFF. V is TRBV15 and J is TRBJ2-1; D remains unclear. The CDR3 runs to 14 residues. Germline-derived CDR1 and CDR2 are LNHNV and YYDKDF (reference sequence). Between the trimmed V and J ends, which lost 0 bases and 9 bases, there was a span of 12 bases.

This clonotype has a handful of counts. The chain employs TRBV28 and TRBJ1-5; 7 nucleotides align to TRBD1. This CDR3 has 14 amino acids. J was trimmed by 3 bases and V by 5 bases; bases with no gene match: 4. Germline lookup yields CDR1 MDHEN and CDR2 SYDVKM. CDR3: CASSPTGFNQPQHF. CDR3 nucleotides: TGTGCCAGCAGTCCGACAGGGTTCAATCAGCCCCAGCATTTT.

There are many counts of this clonotype. The chain employs TRBV20-1 and TRBJ1-5, with 7 bases that match TRBD1. V was pared by 0 bases and J by 5 bases, with 7 bases of the junction left unmatched. This CDR3 has 15 amino acids. CDR1 is DFQATT, CDR2 SNEGSKA, per germline (reference sequence). CDR3 DNA: TGCAGTGCTAGAGACCCCGGGACAGCCGATCAGCCCCAGCATTTT. Residues: CSARDPGTADQPQHF.

Comments on this clonotype: It may be a read error: a sequence one base away is much more abundant. This rearrangement joins TRBV5-6 to TRBJ2-5; D is undetermined. Germline-derived CDR1 and CDR2 are SGHDT and YYEEEE. The CDR3 is 15 residues long. CDR3 sequence: CTSSLVGRSQETQYF. As DNA, the CDR3 is TGTACCAGCAGCTTGGTAGGTCGCTCCCAAGAGACCCAGTACTTC.

Many counts were recorded for this clonotype. J is TRBJ1-5 and V is TRBV6-6; no firm D call. V dropped 1 base and J dropped 1 base, with 2 bases sitting between them. This CDR3 comprises 13 residues. Per germline, CDR1 MNHNY and CDR2 SVGAGI (reference sequence). Written as DNA, the CDR3 is TGTGCCAGCAGTTACTTAAGCAATCAGCCCCAGCATTTT. Translated, it gives CASSYLSNQPQHF.

In regard to this clonotype: One end of the junction does not line up with germline, which may come from a read error. The chain employs TRBV24-1 and TRBJ2-2; D perhaps matches TRBD2 (5 bases). Germline CDR1 reads KGHDR; CDR2 reads SFDVKD. This CDR3 has 14 residues. CDR3 residues: CATSVIAGTGEPFF. The CDR3 nucleotides read TGCGCCACCAGTGTGATTGCAGGAACCGGGGAGCCGTTTTTT.